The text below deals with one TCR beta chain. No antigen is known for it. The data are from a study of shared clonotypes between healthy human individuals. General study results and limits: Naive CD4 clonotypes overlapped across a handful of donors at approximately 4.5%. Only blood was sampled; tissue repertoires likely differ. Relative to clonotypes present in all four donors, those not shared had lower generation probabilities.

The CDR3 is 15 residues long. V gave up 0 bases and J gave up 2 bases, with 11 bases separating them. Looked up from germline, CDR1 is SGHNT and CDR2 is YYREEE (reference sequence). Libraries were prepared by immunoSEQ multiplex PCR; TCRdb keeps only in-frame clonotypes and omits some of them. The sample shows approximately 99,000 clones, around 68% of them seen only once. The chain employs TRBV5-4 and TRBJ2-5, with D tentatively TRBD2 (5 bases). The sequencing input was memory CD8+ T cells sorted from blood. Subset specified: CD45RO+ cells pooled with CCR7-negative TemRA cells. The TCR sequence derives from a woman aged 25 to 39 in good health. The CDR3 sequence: CASSLGFGIQETQYF. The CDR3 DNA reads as TGTGCCAGCAGCTTGGGTTTCGGGATTCAAGAGACCCAGTACTTC.